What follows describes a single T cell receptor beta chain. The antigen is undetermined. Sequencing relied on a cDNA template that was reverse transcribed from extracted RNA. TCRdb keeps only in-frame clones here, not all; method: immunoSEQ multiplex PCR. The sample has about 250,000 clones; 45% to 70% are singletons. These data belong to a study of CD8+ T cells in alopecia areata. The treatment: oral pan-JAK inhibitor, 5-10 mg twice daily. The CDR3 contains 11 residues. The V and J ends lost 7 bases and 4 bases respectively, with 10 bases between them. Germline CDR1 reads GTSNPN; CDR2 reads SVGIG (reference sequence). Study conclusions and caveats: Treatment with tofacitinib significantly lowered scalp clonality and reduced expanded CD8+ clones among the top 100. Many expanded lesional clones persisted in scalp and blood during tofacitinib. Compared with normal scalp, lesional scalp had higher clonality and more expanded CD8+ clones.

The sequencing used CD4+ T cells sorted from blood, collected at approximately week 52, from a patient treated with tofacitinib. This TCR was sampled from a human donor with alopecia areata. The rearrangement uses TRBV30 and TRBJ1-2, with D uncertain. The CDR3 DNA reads TGTGCCTACCAAGGGATCTATGGCTACACCTTC. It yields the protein CAYQGIYGYTF.